Below are 17 T cell receptor beta chains sequenced from a single sample in a study of T cells expressing NK-cell markers. TCRdb reanalyzed the 5' RACE reads and collapses them to one entry per CDR3 protein, without DNA. The sample spans 500,000 to 700,000 distinct CDR3 sequences; the ten largest clones claim approximately 3.5%. The specimen was blood T cells: a sorted CD56 or NKG2C T cell subset, CD4+ or CD8+ T cells, or bulk PBMC T cells (not recorded which). These receptors all stem from a man between 18 and 35 years old in good health.

The chain couples TRBV4-2 to TRBJ2-3; without DNA, the TCRdb call of TRBD2 cannot be checked. This CDR3 comprises 18 residues. The V gene's germline CDR1 is LGHNA and CDR2 YNFKEQ. The CDR3 reads CASSQGHRVAEYTDTQYF.

The chain joins TRBV29-1 to TRBJ2-7. This CDR3 comprises 15 residues. Per germline, CDR1 SQVTM and CDR2 ANQGSEA. The CDR3 loop reads CSVGDSERSSYEQYF.

The chain couples TRBV3-1 to TRBJ2-2; TCRdb returns TRBD2, unconfirmable since there is no DNA. The CDR3 loop spans 14 amino acids. Germline assignment: CDR1 LGHDT and CDR2 YNNKEL (reference sequence). The CDR3 is CASRRGPDTGELFF.

CDR3 sequence: CASSLPVAYNEQFF. The genes are TRBV12-3 or TRBV12-4 and TRBJ2-1; TCRdb names TRBD2, which stays unverified in the absence of DNA. This CDR3 region has 14 residues.

This chain joins TRBV7-9 and TRBJ2-7; without DNA, the TCRdb call of TRBD1 cannot be checked. CDR3 length equals 15 residues. Germline V CDR1 and CDR2: SEHNR, FQNEAQ (reference sequence). The CDR3 loop is CASSSTGQGTYEQYF.

The rearrangement links TRBV7-9 to TRBJ2-4; TCRdb calls TRBD1, which cannot be checked without DNA. Germline V lookup: CDR1 SEHNR, CDR2 FQNEAQ (reference sequence). The CDR3 runs 17 residues. The CDR3 sequence is CASGLVVGQLAKNIQYF.

The chain joins TRBV4-1 to TRBJ2-5. The V gene's germline CDR1 is MGHRA and CDR2 YSYEKL. The CDR3 has 14 amino acids. CDR3 amino acids: CASSYAGSPETQYF.

J is TRBJ2-3 and V is TRBV29-1; without DNA, the TCRdb call of TRBD2 cannot be checked. Germline values: CDR1 SQVTM, CDR2 ANQGSEA. The CDR3 has 21 residues. Here the CDR3 reads CSVEDRRANIRDSGLTHTQYF.

This chain connects TRBV2 to TRBJ2-7; the D gene TCRdb calls, TRBD2, cannot be checked with no DNA. The germline gives CDR1 SNHLY, CDR2 FYNNEI. The CDR3 spans 16 residues. CDR3: CASSVPTSGASYEQYF.

This sequence joins TRBV12-3 or TRBV12-4 and TRBJ1-1; there is no DNA to check the TCRdb D call of TRBD1. The CDR3 extends over 14 amino acids. CDR3 protein: CASSPQDSLTEAFF.

The chain couples TRBV6-2 or TRBV6-3 to TRBJ1-1. The germline gives CDR1 MNHEY, CDR2 SVGEGT. CDR3 length: 12 residues. The CDR3 sequence is CASSYSEIEAFF.

The chain combines TRBV20-1 with TRBJ2-1; TCRdb calls TRBD1, which cannot be checked without DNA. The CDR3 is made up of 14 amino acids. CDR1 and CDR2 (germline): DFQATT, SNEGSKA (reference sequence). The CDR3 region is CSAPDRGTMLKQFF.

CDR3 loop: CASSPRTSGASTDTQYF. The chain joins TRBV7-9 to TRBJ2-3; TCRdb indicates TRBD2, and absent DNA this call remains unverified. This CDR3 spans 17 amino acids. Germline V CDR1 and CDR2: SEHNR, FQNEAQ (reference sequence).

The chain combines TRBV27 with TRBJ2-1; as DNA is missing, the TRBD2 call by TCRdb cannot be tested. This CDR3 is 13 amino acids long. Germline CDR1 and CDR2: MNHEY and SMNVEV (reference sequence). The CDR3 spells CASTRLDFHEQFF.

V usage is TRBV2 and J usage is TRBJ1-2; without DNA, the TCRdb call of TRBD1 cannot be checked. From germline, CDR1 is SNHLY and CDR2 FYNNEI. The CDR3 consists of 15 residues. Here the CDR3 reads CASMGDVRAGDGYTF.

The CDR3 reads CASSQQGNMDGYTF. The chain employs TRBV3-1 and TRBJ1-2; TCRdb indicates TRBD1, and absent DNA this call remains unverified. The germline V gene encodes CDR1 LGHDT and CDR2 YNNKEL (reference sequence). This CDR3 contains 14 residues.

The chain recombines TRBV6-1 with TRBJ1-2. The CDR3 runs 14 residues. The germline V gene has CDR1 MNHNS and CDR2 SASEGT. The chain's CDR3 is CASRIRRPANGYTF.